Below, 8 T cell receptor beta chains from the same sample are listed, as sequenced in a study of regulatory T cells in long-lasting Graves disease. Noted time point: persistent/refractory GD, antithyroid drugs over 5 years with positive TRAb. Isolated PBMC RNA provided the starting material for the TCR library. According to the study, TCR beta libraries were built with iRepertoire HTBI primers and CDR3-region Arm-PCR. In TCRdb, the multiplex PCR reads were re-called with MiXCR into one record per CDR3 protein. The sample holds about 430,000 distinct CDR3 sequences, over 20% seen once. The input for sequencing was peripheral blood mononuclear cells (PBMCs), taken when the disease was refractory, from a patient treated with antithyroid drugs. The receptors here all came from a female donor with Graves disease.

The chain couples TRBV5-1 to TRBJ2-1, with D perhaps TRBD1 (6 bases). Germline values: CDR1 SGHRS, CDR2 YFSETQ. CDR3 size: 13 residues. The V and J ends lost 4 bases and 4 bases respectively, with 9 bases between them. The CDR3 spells CASSIGQYNEQFF. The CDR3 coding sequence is TGCGCCAGCAGCATAGGACAGTACAATGAGCAGTTCTTC.

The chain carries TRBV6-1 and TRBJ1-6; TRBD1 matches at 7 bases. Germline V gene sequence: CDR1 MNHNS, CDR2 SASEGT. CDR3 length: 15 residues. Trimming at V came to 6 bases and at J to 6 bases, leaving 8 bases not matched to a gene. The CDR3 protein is CASSQGTAFNSPLHF. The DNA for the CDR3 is TGTGCCAGCAGCCAAGGGACAGCTTTTAATTCACCCCTCCACTTT.

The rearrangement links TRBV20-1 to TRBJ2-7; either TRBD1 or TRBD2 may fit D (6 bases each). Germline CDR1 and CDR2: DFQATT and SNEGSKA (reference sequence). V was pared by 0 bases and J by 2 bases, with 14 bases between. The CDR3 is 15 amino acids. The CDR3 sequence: CSARELRDIPYEQYF. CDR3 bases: TGCAGTGCTAGAGAATTGCGGGACATACCCTACGAGCAGTACTTC.

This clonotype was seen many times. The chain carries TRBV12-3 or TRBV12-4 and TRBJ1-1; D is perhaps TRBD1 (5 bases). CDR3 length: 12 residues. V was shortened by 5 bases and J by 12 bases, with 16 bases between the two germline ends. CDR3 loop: CASSLVRVGTFF. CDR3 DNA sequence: TGTGCCAGCAGTCTTGTCAGGGTGGGAACTTTCTTT.

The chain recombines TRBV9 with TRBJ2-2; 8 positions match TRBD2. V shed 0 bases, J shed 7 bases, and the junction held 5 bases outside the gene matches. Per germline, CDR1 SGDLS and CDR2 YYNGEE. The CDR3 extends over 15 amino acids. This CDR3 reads CASSVVSGSVGELFF. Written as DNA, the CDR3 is TGTGCCAGCAGCGTAGTGAGCGGGAGTGTCGGGGAGCTGTTTTTT.

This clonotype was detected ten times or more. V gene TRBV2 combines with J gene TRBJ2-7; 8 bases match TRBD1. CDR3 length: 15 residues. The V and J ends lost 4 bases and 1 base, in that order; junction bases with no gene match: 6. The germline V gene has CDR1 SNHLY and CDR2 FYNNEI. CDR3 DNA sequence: TGTGCCAGCAGTGTCCAGGGGGCGTCGTCCTACGAGCAGTACTTC. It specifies CASSVQGASSYEQYF.

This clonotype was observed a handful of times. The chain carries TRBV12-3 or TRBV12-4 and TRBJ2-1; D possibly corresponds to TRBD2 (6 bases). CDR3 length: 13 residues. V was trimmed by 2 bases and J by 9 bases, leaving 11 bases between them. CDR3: CASSLTRDSEQFF. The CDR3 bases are TGTGCCAGCAGTTTAACCAGGGACTCTGAGCAGTTCTTC.

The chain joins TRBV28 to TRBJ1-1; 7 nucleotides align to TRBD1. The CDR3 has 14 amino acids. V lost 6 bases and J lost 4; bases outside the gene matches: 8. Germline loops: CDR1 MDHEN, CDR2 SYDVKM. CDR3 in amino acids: CASSPQGMVTEAFF. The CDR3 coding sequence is TGTGCCAGCAGCCCACAGGGGATGGTCACTGAAGCTTTCTTT.